This T cell receptor beta chain was sequenced in a study of CDR3 diversity in severe acne. With respect to this clonotype: The junction departs from the called germline gene at one end, perhaps through a read error.

Germline loops: CDR1 KGHDR, CDR2 SFDVKD. This CDR3 has 13 amino acids. TCRdb passed the PCR reads through MiXCR, listing each CDR3 protein once. The top ten clones hold around 9.1% of a sample with about 93,000 distinct CDR3 sequences, about 52% of them seen once. V is TRBV24-1 and J is TRBJ1-5, with D tentatively TRBD1 (5 bases). The sequenced material came from blood. The receptor's source is a male donor in good health, serving as a control. The chain's CDR3 is CATRSGWNQPQHF. CDR3 bases: TGTGCTACCAGGTCAGGGTGGAATCAGCCCCAGCATTTT.